The 3 T cell receptor beta chains listed next were all sequenced from one sample in a study of CD8 T cells in Susac syndrome. Random-hexamer reverse transcription was applied to roughly 0.5 to 1 ug RNA. MiXCR, applied by TCRdb to the immunoSEQ multiplex PCR reads, yields one record per CDR3 protein. The sample consists of 95,000 to 150,000 distinct CDR3 sequences, roughly 94% of them appearing once. Material for sequencing was CD8+ T cells from PBMCs. The receptors were sampled from a human donor with Susac syndrome.

The sample holds one count of this clonotype. The rearrangement links TRBV3-1 to TRBJ2-7, with D unresolved. Between the trimmed V and J ends, which lost 0 bases and 7 bases, there was a span of 4 bases. Germline V gives CDR1 LGHDT, CDR2 YNNKEL (reference sequence). The CDR3 covers 11 residues. Here the CDR3 DNA reads TGTGCCAGCAGCCAAGATTGGGAGCAGTACTTC. Translating it yields CASSQDWEQYF.

This chain links TRBV12-3 or TRBV12-4 with TRBJ1-6; 12 nucleotides line up with TRBD1. This CDR3 region has 16 residues. Trimming removed 5 bases from V and 7 bases from J; junction bases left unmatched: 6. The CDR3 nucleotides read TGTGCCAGCAGTGCGGGACAGGGGGCGGAAAATTCACCCCTCCACTTT. Amino acids: CASSAGQGAENSPLHF.

The chain links TRBV13 to TRBJ1-6, with a possible D match to TRBD1 (5 bases). Trimming took 6 bases from V and 7 from J, leaving 19 bases between them. The germline V gene encodes CDR1 PRHDT and CDR2 FYEKMQ (reference sequence). The CDR3 has 16 residues. The CDR3 protein is CASRGVRDSRNSPLHF. CDR3 in DNA: TGTGCCAGCAGGGGGGTTCGGGACTCCAGAAATTCACCCCTCCACTTT. Full variable domain (missing parts from reference TRBV13 and TRBJ1-6): AAGVIQSPRHLIKEKRETATLKCYPIPRHDTVYWYQQGPGQDPQFLISFYEKMQSDKGSIPDRFSAQQFSDYHSELNMSSLELGDSALYFCASRGVRDSRNSPLHFGNGTRLTVT.